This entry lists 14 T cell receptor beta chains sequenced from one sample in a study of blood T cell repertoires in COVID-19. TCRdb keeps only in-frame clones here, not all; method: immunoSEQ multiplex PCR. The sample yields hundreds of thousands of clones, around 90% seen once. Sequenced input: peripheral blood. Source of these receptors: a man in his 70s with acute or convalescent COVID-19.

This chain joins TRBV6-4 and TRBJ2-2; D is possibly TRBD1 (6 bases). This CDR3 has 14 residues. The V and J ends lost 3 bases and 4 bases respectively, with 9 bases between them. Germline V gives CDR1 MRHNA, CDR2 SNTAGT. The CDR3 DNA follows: TGTGCCAGCAGTGAACAGGGTTTCACCGGGGAGCTGTTTTTT. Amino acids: CASSEQGFTGELFF.

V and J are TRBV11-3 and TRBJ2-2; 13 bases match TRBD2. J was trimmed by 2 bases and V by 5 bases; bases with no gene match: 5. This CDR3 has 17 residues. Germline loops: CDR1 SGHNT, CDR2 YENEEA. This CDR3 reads CASSQGLAGVNTGELFF. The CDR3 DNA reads TGTGCCAGCAGCCAAGGACTAGCGGGAGTAAACACCGGGGAGCTGTTTTTT.

The CDR3 protein is CASSRGPGAGVTGELFF. Written as DNA, the CDR3 is TGTGCCAGCAGCCGGGGGCCCGGGGCGGGGGTCACCGGGGAGCTGTTTTTT. The V gene is TRBV3-1 (or the pseudogene TRBV3-2), the J gene TRBJ2-2; TRBD2 might be the D (7 bases). This CDR3 is built from 17 residues. Germline CDR1 LGHDT, CDR2 YNNKEL (reference sequence). V lost 4 bases, J lost 4 bases, and 19 bases lay in between.

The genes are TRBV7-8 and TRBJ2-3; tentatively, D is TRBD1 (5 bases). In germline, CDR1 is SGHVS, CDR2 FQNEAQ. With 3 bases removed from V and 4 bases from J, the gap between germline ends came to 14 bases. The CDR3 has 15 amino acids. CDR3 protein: CASSLLNRGADTQYF. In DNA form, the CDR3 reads TGTGCCAGCAGCTTGCTCAATAGGGGCGCAGATACGCAGTATTTT.

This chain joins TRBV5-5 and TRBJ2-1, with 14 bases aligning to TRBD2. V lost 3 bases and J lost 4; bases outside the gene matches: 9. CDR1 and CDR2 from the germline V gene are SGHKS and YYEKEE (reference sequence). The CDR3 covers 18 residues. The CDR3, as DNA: TGTGCCAGCAGCTGGGGACACGGACTAGCGGGAGGATACAATGAGCAGTTCTTC. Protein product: CASSWGHGLAGGYNEQFF.

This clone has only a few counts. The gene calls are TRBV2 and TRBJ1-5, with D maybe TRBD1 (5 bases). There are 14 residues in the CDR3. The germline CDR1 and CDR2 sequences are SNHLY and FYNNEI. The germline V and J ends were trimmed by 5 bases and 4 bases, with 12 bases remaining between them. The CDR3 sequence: CASSSQGGNQPQHF. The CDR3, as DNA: TGTGCCAGCAGTTCCCAGGGAGGGAATCAGCCCCAGCATTTT.

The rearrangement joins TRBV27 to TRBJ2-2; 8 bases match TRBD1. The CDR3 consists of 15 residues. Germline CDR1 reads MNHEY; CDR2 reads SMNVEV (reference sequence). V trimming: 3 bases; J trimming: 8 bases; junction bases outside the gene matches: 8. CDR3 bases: TGTGCCAGCAGTTTTGACAGGGGAGTTGGGGGGGAGCTGTTTTTT. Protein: CASSFDRGVGGELFF.

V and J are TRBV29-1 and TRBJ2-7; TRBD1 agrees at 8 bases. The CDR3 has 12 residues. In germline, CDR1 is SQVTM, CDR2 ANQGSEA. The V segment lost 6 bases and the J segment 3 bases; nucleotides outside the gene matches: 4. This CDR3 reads CSVGDRSYEQYF. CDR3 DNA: TGCAGCGTAGGGGACAGGAGCTACGAGCAGTACTTC.

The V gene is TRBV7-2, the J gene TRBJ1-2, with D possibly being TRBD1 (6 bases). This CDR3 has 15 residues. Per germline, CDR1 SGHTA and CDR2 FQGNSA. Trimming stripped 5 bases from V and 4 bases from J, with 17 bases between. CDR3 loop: CASSKVAQGSYGYTF. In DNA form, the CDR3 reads TGTGCCAGCAGCAAAGTCGCCCAGGGGTCCTATGGCTACACCTTC.

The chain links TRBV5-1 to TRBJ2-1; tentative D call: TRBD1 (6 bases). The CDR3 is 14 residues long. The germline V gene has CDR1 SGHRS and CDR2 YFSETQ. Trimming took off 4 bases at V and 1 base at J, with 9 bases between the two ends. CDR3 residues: CASSPQGSYNEQFF. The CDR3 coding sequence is TGCGCCAGCAGCCCACAGGGATCCTACAATGAGCAGTTCTTC.

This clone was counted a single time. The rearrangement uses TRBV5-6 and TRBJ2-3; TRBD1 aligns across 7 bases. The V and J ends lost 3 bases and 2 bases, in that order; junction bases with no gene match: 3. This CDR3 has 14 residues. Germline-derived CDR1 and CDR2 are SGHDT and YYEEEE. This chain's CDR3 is CASSSDRYTDTQYF. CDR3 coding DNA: TGTGCCAGCAGCTCGGACAGGTACACAGATACGCAGTATTTT.

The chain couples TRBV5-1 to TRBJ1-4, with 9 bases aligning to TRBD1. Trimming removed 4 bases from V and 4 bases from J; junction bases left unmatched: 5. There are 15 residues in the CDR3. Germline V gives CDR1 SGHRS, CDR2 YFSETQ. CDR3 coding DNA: TGCGCCAGCAGCCCACAGGGGGCCGGTAATGAAAAACTGTTTTTT. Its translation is CASSPQGAGNEKLFF.

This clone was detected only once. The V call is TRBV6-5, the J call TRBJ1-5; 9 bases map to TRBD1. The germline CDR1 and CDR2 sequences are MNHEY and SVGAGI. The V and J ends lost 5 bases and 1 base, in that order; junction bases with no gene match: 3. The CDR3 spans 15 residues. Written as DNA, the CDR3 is TGTGCCAGCAGTCCCGACAGGGGGAGCAATCAGCCCCAGCATTTT. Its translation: CASSPDRGSNQPQHF.

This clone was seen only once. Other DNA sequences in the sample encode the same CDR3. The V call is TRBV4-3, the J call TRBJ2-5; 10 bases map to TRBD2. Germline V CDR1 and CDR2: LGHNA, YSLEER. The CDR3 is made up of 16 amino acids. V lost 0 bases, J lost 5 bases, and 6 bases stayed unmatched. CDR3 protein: CASSQDWLAGVETQYF. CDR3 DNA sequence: TGCGCCAGCAGCCAAGATTGGCTAGCGGGAGTGGAGACCCAGTACTTC.